A selection of T cell receptor beta chains follows, all from one sample in a study of blood T cell repertoires in COVID-19. The data were produced by immunoSEQ multiplex PCR, yet TCRdb's version contains in-frame clones alone and is incomplete. This table has 200,000 to 250,000 clones, 70% to 85% appearing once. Sequencing was performed on PBMCs or T cells enriched from blood (not recorded which). The receptors were sampled from a man in his sixties who had recovered from COVID-19. CDR3s include the opening cysteine and the closing phenylalanine or tryptophan. The D gene is left open where the match is weak. Expanded clones get a size class; other rows say once, few or many, or leave the size out.

clone_size | cdr3_length | d_call | j_call | v_call | cdr3_nt | cdr3_aa
. | 15 | . | TRBJ1-5 | TRBV4-3 | TGCGCCAGCAGCCAGCAACACAGGGTGGGTCAGCCCCAGCATTTT | CASSQQHRVGQPQHF
. | 15 | TRBD1 | TRBJ1-6 | TRBV19 | TGTGCCAGTAGTATGGAGGACAGGGGTAATTCACCCCTCCACTTT | CASSMEDRGNSPLHF
. | 14 | . | TRBJ1-1 | TRBV2 | TGTGCCAGCAGTGAGGGCGGGATGAACACTGAAGCTTTCTTT | CASSEGGMNTEAFF
. | 14 | . | TRBJ1-5 | TRBV6-5 | TGTGCCAGCAGTCCCCTTCGGGGGGATCAGCCCCAGCATTTT | CASSPLRGDQPQHF
. | 15 | . | TRBJ1-6 | TRBV18 | TGTGCCAGCTCAGCCCGAGGGGGAGAAGAGTCACCCCTCCACTTT | CASSARGGEESPLHF
. | 12 | TRBD1 | TRBJ2-5 | TRBV12-3/TRBV12-4 | TGTGCCAGCAGGACAGGGCCGGAGACCCAGTACTTC | CASRTGPETQYF
. | 12 | . | TRBJ2-3 | TRBV11-2 | TGTGCCAGCAGCCCAAACCCCGGGACGCAGTATTTT | CASSPNPGTQYF
. | 11 | . | TRBJ1-1 | TRBV6-5 | TGTGCCAGCAGAGGCAGCGCTGAAGCTTTCTTT | CASRGSAEAFF
. | 18 | TRBD1 | TRBJ2-2 | TRBV19 | TGTGCCAGTACGGCACGGGACAGGGCCCCCGCGAACACCGGGGAGCTGTTTTTT | CASTARDRAPANTGELFF
. | 14 | . | TRBJ1-4 | TRBV20-1 | TGCAGTGCTAGTAGGGACCAGGGGAATGAAAAACTGTTTTTT | CSASRDQGNEKLFF
. | 13 | . | TRBJ1-1 | TRBV18 | TGTGCCAGCTCACCGTCCGGGGGCACTGAAGCTTTCTTT | CASSPSGGTEAFF
. | 13 | TRBD1 | TRBJ1-2 | TRBV5-6 | TGTGCCAGCAGCCGACAGGGGCTGGGGGGCTACACCTTC | CASSRQGLGGYTF
. | 14 | . | TRBJ1-6 | TRBV2 | TGTGCCAGCAGTGTGGACGGGGGGACTTCACCCCTCCACTTT | CASSVDGGTSPLHF
. | 17 | TRBD1 | TRBJ1-3 | TRBV5-1 | TGCGCCAGCAGCTTGGAGTCAGGGGGTGGTTCTGGAAACACCATATATTTT | CASSLESGGGSGNTIYF
. | 15 | TRBD2 | TRBJ2-7 | TRBV6-5 | TGTGCCAGCAGTTACTCGGGACTACGTCCCTACGAGCAGTACTTC | CASSYSGLRPYEQYF
. | 13 | TRBD2 | TRBJ2-5 | TRBV12-3/TRBV12-4 | TGTGCCAGGCTTCCGGGACTAAACGAGACCCAGTACTTC | CARLPGLNETQYF
. | 13 | . | TRBJ1-1 | TRBV30 | TGTGCCTGGAGTGTACAGGGAAACACTGAAGCTTTCTTT | CAWSVQGNTEAFF
. | 15 | . | TRBJ1-1 | TRBV14 | TGTGCCAGCAGCCAAGGGGGACACGTGAACACTGAAGCTTTCTTT | CASSQGGHVNTEAFF
. | 15 | TRBD2 | TRBJ2-5 | TRBV11-2 | TGTGCCAGCAGCCGAGCGGGGGGGAGAGTTGAGACCCAGTACTTC | CASSRAGGRVETQYF
. | 17 | . | TRBJ1-2 | TRBV7-2 | TGTGCCAGCACCCCAAACCCGACCGGGGGGAGGGACTATGGCTACACCTTC | CASTPNPTGGRDYGYTF
. | 16 | . | TRBJ1-1 | TRBV7-9 | TGTGCCAGCAGCACACCCTATGAACACAGGAACACTGAAGCTTTCTTT | CASSTPYEHRNTEAFF
. | 16 | . | TRBJ2-1 | TRBV5-1 | TGCGCCAGCAGCTTGGGTAGCTTCCCGCCCTACAATGAGCAGTTCTTC | CASSLGSFPPYNEQFF
. | 13 | . | TRBJ1-2 | TRBV9 | TGTGCCAGCAGCACCCGGGGGGCCTTTGGCTACACCTTC | CASSTRGAFGYTF
once | 14 | . | TRBJ1-2 | TRBV19 | TGTGCCAGTAGTGCCTCCTCAGCTAACTATGGCTACACCTTC | CASSASSANYGYTF
. | 14 | TRBD1 | TRBJ1-1 | TRBV11-1 | TGTGCCAGCAGCAAAGACAGGGGGGACACTGAAGCTTTCTTT | CASSKDRGDTEAFF
many | 12 | . | TRBJ1-3 | TRBV30 | TGTGCCTGGAGTGTTACTGGAAACACCATATATTTT | CAWSVTGNTIYF
. | 15 | TRBD1 | TRBJ1-4 | TRBV11-3 | TGTGCCAGCAGCTTAACCGGGACAGGGTTGGAAAAACTGTTTTTT | CASSLTGTGLEKLFF
. | 17 | TRBD2 | TRBJ2-3 | TRBV10-2 | TGCGCCAGCAGAAGACTTCCAGCGGGGTCTAGCACAGATACGCAGTATTTT | CASRRLPAGSSTDTQYF
. | 17 | . | TRBJ1-3 | TRBV10-3 | TGTGCCATCAGTGAGTCGGGGGGAGAACTCTCTGGAAACACCATATATTTT | CAISESGGELSGNTIYF
. | 12 | . | TRBJ1-1 | TRBV19 | TGTGCCAGTAGTTGGGGGGACACTGAAGCTTTCTTT | CASSWGDTEAFF
. | 17 | TRBD2 | TRBJ2-2 | TRBV5-1 | TGCGCCAGCAGCGCACATCCCGGGACTAGCAACACCGGGGAGCTGTTTTTT | CASSAHPGTSNTGELFF
. | 15 | TRBD1 | TRBJ2-2 | TRBV14 | TGTGCCAGCAGCGGGACAGGGGGCTCTTTCGGGGAGCTGTTTTTT | CASSGTGGSFGELFF
. | 15 | . | TRBJ2-1 | TRBV11-3 | TGTGCCAGCAGCTTCAGGCTAGCGTCCTACAATGAGCAGTTCTTC | CASSFRLASYNEQFF
. | 16 | TRBD1 | TRBJ2-2 | TRBV7-2 | TGTGCCAGCAGCGTTAACAGGGGGCGCTACGGCGGGGAGCTGTTTTTT | CASSVNRGRYGGELFF
. | 17 | . | TRBJ1-1 | TRBV4-3 | TGCGCCAGCAGCCAAGATCTGAGGAGAGGGGGGGCCACTGAAGCTTTCTTT | CASSQDLRRGGATEAFF
. | 13 | . | TRBJ2-1 | TRBV6-5 | TGTGCCAGCAGCCCCCGGGGCTACAATGAGCAGTTCTTC | CASSPRGYNEQFF
. | 15 | . | TRBJ2-4 | TRBV9 | TGTGCCAGCAGCGCCAGTGGGGGGGCCAAAAACATTCAGTACTTC | CASSASGGAKNIQYF
. | 15 | . | TRBJ2-7 | TRBV5-1 | TGCGCCAGCAGCTTGGCTTCAGGGGCGGCCTACGAGCAGTACTTC | CASSLASGAAYEQYF
. | 13 | . | TRBJ2-6 | TRBV19 | TGTGCCAGTATTGGGCCTGGGGCCAACGTCCTGACTTTC | CASIGPGANVLTF
few | 15 | . | TRBJ1-4 | TRBV19 | TGTGCCAGTAGTATGGGGGGATTGGTAAATGAAAAACTGTTTTTT | CASSMGGLVNEKLFF
. | 18 | . | TRBJ1-3 | TRBV18 | TGTGCCAGCTCACCCTATTCCGACAGGTCGAGCTCTGGAAACACCATATATTTT | CASSPYSDRSSSGNTIYF
once | 15 | . | TRBJ1-1 | TRBV18 | TGTGCCAGCTCATTCGATGGACAGCTCAACACTGAAGCTTTCTTT | CASSFDGQLNTEAFF
. | 11 | . | TRBJ2-7 | TRBV29-1 | TGCAGCGTTGCCCTCGGGTACGAGCAGTACTTC | CSVALGYEQYF